This is a list of T cell receptor beta chains from one sample in a study of shared clonotypes between healthy human individuals. Data came from immunoSEQ multiplex PCR; TCRdb stores just in-frame clones and leaves some out. Of about 1,900,000 clones listed, about 95% are singletons. Material for sequencing was naive CD8+ T cells sorted from blood. These receptors were taken from a man aged 18 to 35 in good health. The CDR3 runs from the conserved cysteine through the conserved F or W. Each record gives: clone size, J gene, V gene, D gene, CDR3 DNA, CDR3 protein. D genes are given only for firm matches. Size values are once, few and many counts, or a class for expanded clones, and some rows have none.

size: -
J: TRBJ2-1
V: TRBV9
D: -
DNA: TGTGCCAGCAGCCCGAGCTCCTACAATGAGCAGTTCTTC
CDR3: CASSPSSYNEQFF

size: -
J: TRBJ2-7
V: TRBV7-9
D: -
DNA: TGTGCCAGCAGCTTTACGCTAGAGCAGTACTTC
CDR3: CASSFTLEQYF

size: -
J: TRBJ1-2
V: TRBV7-9
D: -
DNA: TGTGCCAGCATCCGTCCCTTAACTTGGGACTATGGCTACACCTTC
CDR3: CASIRPLTWDYGYTF

size: -
J: TRBJ2-7
V: TRBV10-1
D: -
DNA: TGCGCCAGCAGTGATGACGGGGGCGGCTACACCTACGAGCAGTACTTC
CDR3: CASSDDGGGYTYEQYF

size: -
J: TRBJ2-2
V: TRBV6-5
D: TRBD1
DNA: TGTGCCAGCAGTGGGACAGGGGCCGGGGAGCTGTTTTTT
CDR3: CASSGTGAGELFF

size: -
J: TRBJ2-4
V: TRBV25-1
D: -
DNA: TGTGCCAGCAGTGAATATAGAGGGCATCAGTACTTC
CDR3: CASSEYRGHQYF

size: -
J: TRBJ2-1
V: TRBV7-9
D: TRBD2
DNA: TGTGCCAGCAGCTTAGTGGGGACTAGCTACAATGAGCAGTTCTTC
CDR3: CASSLVGTSYNEQFF

size: -
J: TRBJ2-7
V: TRBV9
D: -
DNA: TGTGCCAGCAGCGTAGGCCCGGACTCCTACGAGCAGTACTTC
CDR3: CASSVGPDSYEQYF

size: -
J: TRBJ1-4
V: TRBV12-5
D: -
DNA: TGTGCTAGTGGTTTTTTTTCAACTAATGAAAAACTGTTTTTT
CDR3: CASGFFSTNEKLFF

size: -
J: TRBJ2-5
V: TRBV13
D: TRBD1
DNA: TGTGCCAGCAGCCTCGGAACGACAGGGGAAGAGACCCAGTACTTC
CDR3: CASSLGTTGEETQYF

size: -
J: TRBJ2-1
V: TRBV9
D: -
DNA: TGTGCCAGCAGCGGAAGGGACGAAGTAACCTACAATGAGCAGTTCTTC
CDR3: CASSGRDEVTYNEQFF

size: -
J: TRBJ1-1
V: TRBV6-5
D: -
DNA: TGTGCCAGCAGTACCGGGCCGAGGGCTTTCTTT
CDR3: CASSTGPRAFF

size: -
J: TRBJ1-6
V: TRBV10-3
D: -
DNA: TGTGCCATCAGTGAGTCAAAGGGCCCCTATTCACCCCTCCACTTT
CDR3: CAISESKGPYSPLHF

size: once
J: TRBJ2-1
V: TRBV9
D: -
DNA: TGTGCCAGCAGCCCTACATTATACAATGAGCAGTTCTTC
CDR3: CASSPTLYNEQFF

size: -
J: TRBJ2-3
V: TRBV4-3
D: TRBD2
DNA: TGCGCCAGCAGCCAAGAATCTAGCGGGAGTTTAGAAGATACGCAGTATTTT
CDR3: CASSQESSGSLEDTQYF

size: -
J: TRBJ1-2
V: TRBV28
D: -
DNA: TGTGCTTTGTCAGGGCCCCTAAGCTACACCTTC
CDR3: CALSGPLSYTF

size: -
J: TRBJ2-7
V: TRBV7-9
D: TRBD1
DNA: TGTGCCAGCAGCCCCGGCGGACAGGGTACCTACGAGCAGTACTTC
CDR3: CASSPGGQGTYEQYF

size: -
J: TRBJ1-6
V: TRBV30
D: -
DNA: TGTGCCTGGACCAGCGGGGTGGGTTACTCACCCCTCCACTTT
CDR3: CAWTSGVGYSPLHF